The table lists the clone carrying this T cell receptor (beta chain) with many counts. This sample was taken from a study of T cells in Graves' hyperthyroidism and ophthalmopathy. The CDR3 consists of 15 residues. CDR1 is SGHDT and CDR2 is YYEEEE in the germline V gene. The V gene lost 0 bases and the J gene lost 1 base, with 10 bases spanning the gap. The TCR beta CDR3 regions underwent amplification using RNA transcripts as the source. The TCR CDR3 first-round RT-PCR relied on the HTBI primer set. TCRdb used MiXCR to reprocess the multiplex PCR reads, holding one entry per CDR3 protein. The sample contains roughly 380,000 distinct CDR3 sequences, under 20% of which appear only once.

The source material was blood. This rearrangement joins TRBV5-6 to TRBJ1-2, with D possibly matching TRBD1 (5 bases). The sequence was obtained from a woman under 30 with Graves' hyperthyroidism. The CDR3 reads CASSLVRGVNYGYTF. The CDR3 region has the DNA TGTGCCAGCAGCTTGGTTCGGGGGGTTAACTATGGCTACACCTTC.